This TCR beta chain was found in a study of shared clonotypes between healthy human individuals. The CDR3 is 16 residues long. In germline, CDR1 is SGHTA, CDR2 FQGNSA. J lost 7 bases, V lost 4 bases, and 15 bases had no gene match. Clones were sequenced by immunoSEQ multiplex PCR, and TCRdb holds only the in-frame ones, with some missing. The repertoire includes more than 850,000 clones, 70% to 80% of them detected once, and more than 0.5% sits in the top ten. Sequencing was carried out using memory CD4+ T cells from PBMCs. The subset: CD45RA-negative fraction. This clonotype was sampled from a young man in good health. Some clones in this sample may be carry-over from other donors' samples. The chain carries TRBV7-2 and TRBJ2-7; 8 bases align to TRBD1. CDR3 loop: CASSSGGLGGAGEQYF. The CDR3 DNA reads TGTGCCAGCAGCTCAGGGGGCCTCGGTGGGGCGGGAGAGCAGTACTTC.